This TCR beta chain was recorded in a study of CD4 T cells in relation to SARS-CoV-2 and coronaviruses. Profiling relied on immunoSEQ multiplex PCR, and the TCRdb table lists in-frame clones only, not all of them. Among roughly 20,000 clones, just over 75% were seen once, and the ten largest hold roughly a sixth. V was pared by 2 bases and J by 4 bases, with 13 bases between. The CDR3 contains 15 residues. CDR1 and CDR2 from the germline V gene are SGHRS and YFSETQ. This clone was detected only once. The antigen is unknown. Before the COVID-19 pandemic, during about 2011-2019, CD4+ T cells were taken from unexposed donors. After roughly ten days of culture, CD4+ T cells were isolated.

This TCR was sampled from a human donor in good health. Sequencing was performed on CD4+ T cells from PBMCs, cultured in vitro. This chain joins TRBV5-1 and TRBJ2-1, with D perhaps given as TRBD1 or TRBD2 (6 bases each). The DNA for the CDR3 is TGCGCCAGCAGCTTCGGCGGGACATCGTACAATGAGCAGTTCTTC. Translated: CASSFGGTSYNEQFF.